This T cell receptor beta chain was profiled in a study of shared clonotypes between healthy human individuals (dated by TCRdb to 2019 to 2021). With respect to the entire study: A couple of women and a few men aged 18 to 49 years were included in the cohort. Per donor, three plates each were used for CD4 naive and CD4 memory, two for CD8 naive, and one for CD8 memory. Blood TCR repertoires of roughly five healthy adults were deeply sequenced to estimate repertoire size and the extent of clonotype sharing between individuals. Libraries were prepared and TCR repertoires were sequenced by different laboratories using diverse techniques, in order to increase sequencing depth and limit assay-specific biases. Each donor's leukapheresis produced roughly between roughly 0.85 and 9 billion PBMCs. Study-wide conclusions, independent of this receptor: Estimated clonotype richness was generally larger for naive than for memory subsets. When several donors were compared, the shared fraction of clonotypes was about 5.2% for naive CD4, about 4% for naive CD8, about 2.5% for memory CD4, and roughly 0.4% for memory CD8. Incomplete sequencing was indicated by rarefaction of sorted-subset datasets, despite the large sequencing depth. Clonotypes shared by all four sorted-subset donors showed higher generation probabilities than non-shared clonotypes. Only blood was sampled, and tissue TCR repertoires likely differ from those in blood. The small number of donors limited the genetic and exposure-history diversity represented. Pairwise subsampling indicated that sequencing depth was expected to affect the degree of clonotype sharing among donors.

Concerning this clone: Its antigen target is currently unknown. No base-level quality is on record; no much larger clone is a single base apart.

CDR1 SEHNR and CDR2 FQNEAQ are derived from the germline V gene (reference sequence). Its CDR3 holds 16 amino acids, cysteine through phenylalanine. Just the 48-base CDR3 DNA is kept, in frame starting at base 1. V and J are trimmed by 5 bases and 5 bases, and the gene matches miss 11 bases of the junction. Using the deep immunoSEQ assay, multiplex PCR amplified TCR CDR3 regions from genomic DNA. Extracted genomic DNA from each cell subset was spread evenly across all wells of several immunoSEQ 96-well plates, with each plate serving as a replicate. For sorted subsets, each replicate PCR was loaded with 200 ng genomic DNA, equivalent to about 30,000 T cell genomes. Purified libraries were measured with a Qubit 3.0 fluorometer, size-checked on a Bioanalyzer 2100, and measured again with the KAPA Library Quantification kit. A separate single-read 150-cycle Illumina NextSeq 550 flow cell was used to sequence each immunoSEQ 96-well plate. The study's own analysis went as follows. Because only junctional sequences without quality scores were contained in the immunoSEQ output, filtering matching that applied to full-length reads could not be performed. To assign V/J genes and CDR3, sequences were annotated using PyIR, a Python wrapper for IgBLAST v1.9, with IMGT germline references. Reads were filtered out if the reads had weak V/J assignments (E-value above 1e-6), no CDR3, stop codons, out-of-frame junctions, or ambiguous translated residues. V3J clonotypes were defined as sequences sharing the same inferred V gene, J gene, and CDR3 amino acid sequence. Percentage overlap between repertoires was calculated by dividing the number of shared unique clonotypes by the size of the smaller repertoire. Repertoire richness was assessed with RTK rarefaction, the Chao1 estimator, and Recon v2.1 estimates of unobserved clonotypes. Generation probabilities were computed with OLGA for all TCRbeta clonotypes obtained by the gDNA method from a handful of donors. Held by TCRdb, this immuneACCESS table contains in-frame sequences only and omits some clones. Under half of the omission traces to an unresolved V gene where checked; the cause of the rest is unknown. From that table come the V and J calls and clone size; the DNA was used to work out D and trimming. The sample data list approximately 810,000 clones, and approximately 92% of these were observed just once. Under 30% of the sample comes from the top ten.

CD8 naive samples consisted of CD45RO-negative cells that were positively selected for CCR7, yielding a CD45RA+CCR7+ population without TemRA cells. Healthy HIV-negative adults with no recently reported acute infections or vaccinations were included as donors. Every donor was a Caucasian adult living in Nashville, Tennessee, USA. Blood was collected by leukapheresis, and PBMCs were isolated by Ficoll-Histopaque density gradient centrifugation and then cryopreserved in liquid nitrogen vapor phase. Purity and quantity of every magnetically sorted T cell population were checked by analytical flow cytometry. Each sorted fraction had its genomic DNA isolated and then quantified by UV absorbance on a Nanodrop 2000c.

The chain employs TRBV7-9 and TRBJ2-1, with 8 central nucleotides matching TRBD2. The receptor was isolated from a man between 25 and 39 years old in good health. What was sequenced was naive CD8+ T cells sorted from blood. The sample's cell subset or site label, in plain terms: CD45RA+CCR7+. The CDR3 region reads CASSTRAGARDNEQFF. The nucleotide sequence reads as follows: TGTGCCAGCAGCACCCGAGCGGGAGCGAGAGACAATGAGCAGTTCTTC. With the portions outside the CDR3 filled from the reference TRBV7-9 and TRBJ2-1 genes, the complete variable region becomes DTGVSQNPRHKITKRGQNVTFRCDPISEHNRLYWYRQTLGQGPEFLTYFQNEAQLEKSRLLSDRFSAERPKGSFSTLEIQRTEQGDSAMYLCASSTRAGARDNEQFFGPGTRLTVL.